This T cell receptor beta chain was sequenced in a study of T cell repertoires in cytomegalovirus infection. Study-wide background: A matching HLA type, together with CMV infection, was signaled by public TCR beta signatures. Whole-study results and caveats: HLA-C-restricted TCR beta clonotypes specific for CMV led the ex vivo response.

Worth noting for this clonotype: Its specificity is not known.

Trimming pared 2 bases from V and 2 bases from J, leaving 13 bases between. Per the germline V gene, CDR1 is MNHEY and CDR2 is SMNVEV (reference sequence). This CDR3 is 15 amino acids long. MiXCR was run by TCRdb on the reads, yielding one entry per CDR3 protein. The sample records around 340,000 distinct CDR3 sequences, 25% to 35% being singletons. The sequence was collected from a human donor in good health (CMV status not recorded). Some clones in this sample may be carry-over from other donors' samples. Material: cultured PBMCs, obtained from culture after CMV antigen stimulation. The chain links TRBV27 to TRBJ2-7; the D gene could be TRBD1 or TRBD2 (5 bases each). The CDR3 is CASSLGAGSAYEQYF. Written as DNA, the CDR3 is TGTGCCAGCAGTTTAGGGGCAGGGAGCGCCTACGAGCAGTACTTC.